A single sample is the source of the 11 T cell receptor beta chains below, sequenced in a study of blood T cell repertoires in COVID-19. The repertoire was sequenced with immunoSEQ multiplex PCR; TCRdb's copy has only in-frame clones and lacks some. The data show approximately 89,000 clones, more than 70% seen once. Sequencing used peripheral blood. These receptors were obtained from a woman in her 70s with acute or convalescent COVID-19.

The V call is TRBV10-2, the J call TRBJ1-5; D remains unclear. The CDR3 loop spans 16 amino acids. Germline CDR1 and CDR2: WSHSY and SAAADI. V was pared by 3 bases and J by 0 bases, with 12 bases between. The CDR3: CASSEGTGYSNQPQHF. Here the CDR3 DNA reads TGCGCCAGCAGTGAAGGAACGGGTTATAGCAATCAGCCCCAGCATTTT.

The V gene is TRBV21-1, the J gene TRBJ1-2; TRBD1 was called by the table and not checked on the DNA. TRBV21-1 is deemed a pseudogene. CDR3 length equals 14 residues. The CDR3 protein is CASSTRTDNYGYTF. Written as DNA, the CDR3 is TGTGCCAGCAGCACCAGGACAGACAACTATGGCTACACCTTC.

V is TRBV3-1 (or the pseudogene TRBV3-2) and J is TRBJ2-5; possible D gene TRBD2, 6 bases. From germline, CDR1 is LGHDT and CDR2 YNNKEL (reference sequence). The CDR3 consists of 15 residues. V was trimmed by 2 bases and J by 1 base, leaving 11 bases between them. CDR3 nucleotides: TGTGCCAGCAGCCAATTAGGTAGCGGCCAAGAGACCCAGTACTTC. This translates into CASSQLGSGQETQYF.

The chain employs TRBV28 and TRBJ1-6; D gene unclear. CDR1 MDHEN and CDR2 SYDVKM come from the germline V gene. Trimming took 6 bases from V and 8 from J, leaving 17 bases between them. The CDR3 has 15 amino acids. DNA of the CDR3: TGTGCCAGCAGGCGGGCAGATGGCAGTTATTCACCCCTCCACTTT. Translation: CASRRADGSYSPLHF.

This clone appeared a few times. The gene calls are TRBV4-1 and TRBJ1-2; a possible D gene is TRBD1 (6 bases). Germline CDR1 reads MGHRA; CDR2 reads YSYEKL. The V end was cut by 1 base, the J end by 5 bases, with 14 bases between. This CDR3 contains 15 residues. CDR3 in DNA: TGCGCCAGCAGCCAAGGTCCTGGGGGCCAGTATGGCTACACCTTC. This translates into CASSQGPGGQYGYTF.

This clone was seen a single time. This chain links TRBV30 with TRBJ1-4; D unclear. Deletions cut 1 base from V and 2 bases from J, with 5 bases between. Germline V lookup: CDR1 GTSNPN, CDR2 SVGIG (reference sequence). There are 13 residues in the CDR3. The CDR3 nucleotides are TGTGCCTGGAGTGGGCGGACTAATGAAAAACTGTTTTTT. It codes for CAWSGRTNEKLFF.

The genes are TRBV5-1 and TRBJ2-1; the match to TRBD2 covers 9 bases. CDR1 and CDR2 (germline): SGHRS, YFSETQ. The V segment lost 1 base and the J segment 5 bases; nucleotides outside the gene matches: 4. CDR3 size: 15 residues. CDR3 sequence reads: CASSLNSGGNNEQFF. The CDR3 nucleotides read TGCGCCAGCAGCTTGAATAGCGGGGGAAACAATGAGCAGTTCTTC.

The CDR3 protein is CATRQNMNTEAFF. The CDR3 DNA reads TGTGCCACTCGACAGAACATGAACACTGAAGCTTTCTTT. The V call is TRBV27, the J call TRBJ1-1; perhaps TRBD1 as D (5 bases). CDR1 is MNHEY, CDR2 SMNVEV, per germline (reference sequence). Trimming cost V 10 bases and J 0 bases, with 12 bases left between them. This CDR3 contains 13 residues.

The gene calls are TRBV10-1 and TRBJ1-1, with a possible D match to TRBD1 (6 bases). Trimming took 2 bases from V and 6 from J, leaving 16 bases between them. Per germline, CDR1 WNHNN and CDR2 SYGVQD (reference sequence). CDR3 size: 15 residues. The CDR3 spells CASSEINRVLAEAFF. For the CDR3, the DNA is TGCGCCAGCAGTGAGATTAACAGGGTGCTTGCTGAAGCTTTCTTT.

The rearrangement links TRBV7-8 to TRBJ1-2; possibly TRBD1 for D (5 bases). V lost 3 bases, J lost 1 base, and 9 bases lay in between. This CDR3 contains 14 residues. Germline CDR1 reads SGHVS; CDR2 reads FQNEAQ. CDR3 amino acids: CASSFPGLNYGYTF. The CDR3 DNA is TGTGCCAGCAGCTTCCCGGGACTTAACTATGGCTACACCTTC.

This chain links TRBV6-5 with TRBJ2-7, with 8 bases fitting TRBD1. The CDR3 runs 14 residues. Germline CDR1 is MNHEY and CDR2 is SVGAGI. V lost 5 bases and J lost 0; bases outside the gene matches: 3. The CDR3 DNA is TGTGCCAGCAGTCGACAGGGGAGCTCCTACGAGCAGTACGTC. It yields the protein CASSRQGSSYEQYV.